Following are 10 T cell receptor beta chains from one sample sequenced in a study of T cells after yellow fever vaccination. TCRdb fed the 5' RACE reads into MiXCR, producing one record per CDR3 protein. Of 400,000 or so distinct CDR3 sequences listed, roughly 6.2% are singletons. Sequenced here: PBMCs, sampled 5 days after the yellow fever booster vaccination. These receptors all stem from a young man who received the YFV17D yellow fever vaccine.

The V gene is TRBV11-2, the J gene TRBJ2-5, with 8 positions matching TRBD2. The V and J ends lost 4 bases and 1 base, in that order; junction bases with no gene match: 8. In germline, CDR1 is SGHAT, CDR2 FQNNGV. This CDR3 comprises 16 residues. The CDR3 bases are TGTGCCAGCAGCTCTATGCGGGGGGTACCCCAAGAGACCCAGTACTTC. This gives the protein CASSSMRGVPQETQYF.

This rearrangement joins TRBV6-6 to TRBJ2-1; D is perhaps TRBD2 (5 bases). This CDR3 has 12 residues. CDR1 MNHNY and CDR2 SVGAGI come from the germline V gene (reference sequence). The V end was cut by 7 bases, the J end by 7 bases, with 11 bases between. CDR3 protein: CASKDGMNEQFF. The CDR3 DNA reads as TGTGCCAGCAAGGACGGGATGAATGAGCAGTTCTTC.

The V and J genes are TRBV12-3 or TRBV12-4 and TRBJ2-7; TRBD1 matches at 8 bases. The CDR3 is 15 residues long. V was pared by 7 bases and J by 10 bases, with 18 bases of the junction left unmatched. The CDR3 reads CASTLLSGQGATQYF. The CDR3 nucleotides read TGTGCCAGCACCCTTTTGTCGGGGCAGGGGGCGACACAGTACTTC.

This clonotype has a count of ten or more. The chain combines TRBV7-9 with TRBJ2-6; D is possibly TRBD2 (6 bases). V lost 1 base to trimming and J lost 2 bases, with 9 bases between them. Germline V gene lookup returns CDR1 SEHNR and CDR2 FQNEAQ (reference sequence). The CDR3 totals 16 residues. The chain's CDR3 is CASSLVGGAGANVLTF. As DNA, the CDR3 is TGTGCCAGCAGCTTAGTCGGGGGTGCTGGGGCCAACGTCCTGACTTTC.

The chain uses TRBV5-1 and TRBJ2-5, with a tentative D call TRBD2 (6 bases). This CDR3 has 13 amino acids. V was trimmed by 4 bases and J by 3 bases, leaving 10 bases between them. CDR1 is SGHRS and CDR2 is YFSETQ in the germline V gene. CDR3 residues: CASSRDWEETQYF. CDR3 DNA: TGCGCCAGCAGCCGGGACTGGGAAGAGACCCAGTACTTC. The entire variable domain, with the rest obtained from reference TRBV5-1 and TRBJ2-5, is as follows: KAGVTQTPRYLIKTRGQQVTLSCSPISGHRSVSWYQQTPGQGLQFLFEYFSETQRNKGNFPGRFSGRQFSNSRSEMNVSTLELGDSALYLCASSRDWEETQYFGPGTRLLVL.

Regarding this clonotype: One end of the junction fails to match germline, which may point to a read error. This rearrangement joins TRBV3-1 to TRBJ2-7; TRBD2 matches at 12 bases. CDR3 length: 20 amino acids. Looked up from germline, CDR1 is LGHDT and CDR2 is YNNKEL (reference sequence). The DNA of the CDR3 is TGTGCCTGCAGCCAAGAATTCGGCAGAAGACTAGCGGGAGCTCCCTACGAGCAGTACTTC. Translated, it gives CACSQEFGRRLAGAPYEQYF.

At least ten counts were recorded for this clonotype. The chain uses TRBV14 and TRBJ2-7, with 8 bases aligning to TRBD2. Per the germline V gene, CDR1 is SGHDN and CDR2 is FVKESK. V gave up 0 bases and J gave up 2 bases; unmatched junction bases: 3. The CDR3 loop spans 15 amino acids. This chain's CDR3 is CASSQDTSGPYEQYF. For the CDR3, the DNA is TGTGCCAGCAGCCAAGATACTAGCGGTCCCTACGAGCAGTACTTC.

The DNA of the CDR3 is TGTGCCAGCTCAACAGCAGTAGGGCCAGACAGTGAGCAGTTCTTC. Translated: CASSTAVGPDSEQFF. The chain is built from TRBV18 and TRBJ2-1; possible D gene TRBD1, 5 bases. Germline lookup yields CDR1 KGHSH and CDR2 LQKENI. Trimming shortened V by 5 bases and J by 9 bases, and 20 bases separated the two germline ends. This CDR3 spans 15 amino acids. Combining the CDR3 with reference TRBV18 and TRBJ2-1 gives the whole variable domain NAGVMQNPRHLVRRRGQEARLRCSPMKGHSHVYWYRQLPEEGLKFMVYLQKENIIDESGMPKERFSAEFPKEGPSILRIQQVVRGDSAAYFCASSTAVGPDSEQFFGPGTRLTVL.

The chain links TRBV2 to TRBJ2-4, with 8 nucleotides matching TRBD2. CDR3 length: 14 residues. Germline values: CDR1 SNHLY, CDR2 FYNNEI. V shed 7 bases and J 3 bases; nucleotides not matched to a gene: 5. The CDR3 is CASTGTSVKNIQYF. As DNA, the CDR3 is TGTGCCAGCACCGGGACTAGTGTCAAAAACATTCAGTACTTC.

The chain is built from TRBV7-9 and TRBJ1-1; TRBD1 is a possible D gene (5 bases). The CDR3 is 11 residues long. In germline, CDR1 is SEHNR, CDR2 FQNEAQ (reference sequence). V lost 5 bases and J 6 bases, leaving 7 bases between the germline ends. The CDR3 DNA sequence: TGTGCCAGCAGCGGGGGGGCTGAAGCTTTCTTT. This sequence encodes CASSGGAEAFF.